This T cell receptor (beta chain) is from a study of CD8+CD57+ T cells in acquired aplastic anemia. Study in general: DNA recovered from sorted CD4+ and CD8+ cells had a mean of approximately 3.4 ug. Mean read depth for CD4+ cells from healthy donors was 10 million to 14 million.

Looked up from germline, CDR1 is SQVTM and CDR2 is ANQGSEA. The V gene lost 4 bases and the J gene lost 9 bases, with 10 bases spanning the gap. This CDR3 has 12 amino acids. Study findings and constraints: Patients and controls shared 25 to 30 CD8+ CDR3 sequences, which appeared highly expressed in patients and within their immunodominant clones.

A single count supports this clonotype. Its specificity is unknown. Genomic DNA provided the template from which TCR beta VDJ and CDR3 profiles were obtained. TCRdb reprocessed the reads via MiXCR and lists one record per CDR3 protein. The sample lists 200,000 to 250,000 distinct CDR3 sequences; approximately 60% were seen once. The rearrangement links TRBV29-1 to TRBJ1-6; D is uncertain. The sample comprised sorted CD4+, CD8+, or CD8+CD57+ T cells (not recorded which) from PBMCs. The TCR was taken from a human donor in good health. This CDR3 reads CSVAWDGSPLHF. As DNA, the CDR3 is TGCAGCGTTGCCTGGGATGGTTCACCCCTCCACTTT.